This T cell receptor beta chain emerged from a study of somatic mutations in cytotoxic T cells in rheumatoid arthritis. Findings of the study overall: About an eighth of the roughly 60 patients had a largest CD8+ clone above 20% of CD8+ cells. Nothing was done to adjust for multiple comparisons when TRBV07 showed up slightly less in rheumatoid arthritis patients.

Germline V lookup: CDR1 WSHSY, CDR2 SAAADI. The CDR3 is 13 residues long. V lost 0 bases, J lost 12 bases, and 12 bases lay in between. Regarding this clone: The antigen is unknown.

Both CD4+ and CD8+ cells were separated through positive magnetic bead selection, and their purity was verified using flow cytometry. Sequencing used immunoSEQ multiplex PCR; TCRdb keeps in-frame clones, though not all of them. The repertoire holds about 11,000 clones, with over 65% as singletons. The genes are TRBV10-2 and TRBJ2-1; D call uncertain. Material for sequencing was CD8+ T cells sorted from blood. This TCR was recovered from a man between 65 and 85 years old in good health. CDR3 in amino acids: CASSESIGAWQFF. The CDR3 DNA reads as TGCGCCAGCAGTGAGTCGATTGGCGCCTGGCAGTTCTTC.